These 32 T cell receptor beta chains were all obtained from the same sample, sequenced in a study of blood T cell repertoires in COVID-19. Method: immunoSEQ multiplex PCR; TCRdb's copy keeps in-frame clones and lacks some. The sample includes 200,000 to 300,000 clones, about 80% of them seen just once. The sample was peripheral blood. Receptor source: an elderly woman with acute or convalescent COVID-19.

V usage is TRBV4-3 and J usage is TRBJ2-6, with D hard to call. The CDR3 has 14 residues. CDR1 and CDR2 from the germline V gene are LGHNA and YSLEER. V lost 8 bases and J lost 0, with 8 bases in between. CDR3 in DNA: TGCGCCAGCGGCATCACCTCTGGGGCCAACGTCCTGACTTTC. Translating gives CASGITSGANVLTF.

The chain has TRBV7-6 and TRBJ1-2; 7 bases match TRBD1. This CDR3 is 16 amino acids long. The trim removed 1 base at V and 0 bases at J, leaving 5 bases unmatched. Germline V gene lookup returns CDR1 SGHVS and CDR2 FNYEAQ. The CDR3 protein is CASSLGWTGTNYGYTF. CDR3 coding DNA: TGTGCCAGCAGCTTAGGGTGGACAGGCACTAACTATGGCTACACCTTC. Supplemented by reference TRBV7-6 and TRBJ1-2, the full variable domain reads GAGVSQSPRYKVTKRGQDVALRCDPISGHVSLYWYRQALGQGPEFLTYFNYEAQQDKSGLPNDRFSAERPEGSISTLTIQRTEQRDSAMYRCASSLGWTGTNYGYTFGSGTRLTVV.

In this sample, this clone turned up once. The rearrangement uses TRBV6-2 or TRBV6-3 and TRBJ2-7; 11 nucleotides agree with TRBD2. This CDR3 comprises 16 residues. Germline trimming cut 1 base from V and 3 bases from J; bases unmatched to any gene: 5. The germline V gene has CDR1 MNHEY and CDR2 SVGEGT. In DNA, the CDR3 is TGTGCCAGCAGTTACTACGGACTAGCGGGTCGCTACGAGCAGTACTTC. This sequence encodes CASSYYGLAGRYEQYF.

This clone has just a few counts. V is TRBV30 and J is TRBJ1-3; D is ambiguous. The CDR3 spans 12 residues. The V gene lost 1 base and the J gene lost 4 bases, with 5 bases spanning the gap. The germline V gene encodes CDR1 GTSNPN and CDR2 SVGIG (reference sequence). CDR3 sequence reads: CAWSEQGNTIYF. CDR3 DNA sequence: TGTGCCTGGAGTGAACAGGGAAACACCATATATTTT.

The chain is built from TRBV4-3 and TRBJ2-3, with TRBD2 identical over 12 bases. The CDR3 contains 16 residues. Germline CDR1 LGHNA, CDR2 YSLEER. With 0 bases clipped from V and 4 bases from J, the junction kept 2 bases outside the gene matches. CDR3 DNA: TGCGCCAGCAGCCAAGAGGCTAGCGGGGGGGCAGATACGCAGTATTTT. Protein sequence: CASSQEASGGADTQYF.

CDR3 sequence: CASSLVLDQPQHF. The CDR3 DNA is TGTGCCAGCAGCCTGGTACTTGATCAGCCCCAGCATTTT. J is TRBJ1-5 and V is TRBV6-2 or TRBV6-3; no reliable D call. In germline, CDR1 is MNHEY, CDR2 SVGEGT. Between the trimmed V and J ends, which lost 6 bases and 5 bases, there was a span of 11 bases. The CDR3 runs 13 residues.

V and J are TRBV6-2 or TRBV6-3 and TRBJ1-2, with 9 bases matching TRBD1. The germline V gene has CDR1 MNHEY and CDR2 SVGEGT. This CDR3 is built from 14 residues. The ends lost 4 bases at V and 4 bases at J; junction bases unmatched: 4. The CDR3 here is CASSSGQGTYGYTF. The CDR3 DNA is TGTGCCAGCAGTTCCGGACAGGGGACCTATGGCTACACCTTC.

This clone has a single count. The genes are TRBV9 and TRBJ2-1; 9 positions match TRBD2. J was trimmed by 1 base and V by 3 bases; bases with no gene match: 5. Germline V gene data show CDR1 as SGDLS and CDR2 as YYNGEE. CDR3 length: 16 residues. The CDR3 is CASSGTSGGSYNEQFF. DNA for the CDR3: TGTGCCAGCAGCGGCACAAGCGGGGGGTCCTACAATGAGCAGTTCTTC.

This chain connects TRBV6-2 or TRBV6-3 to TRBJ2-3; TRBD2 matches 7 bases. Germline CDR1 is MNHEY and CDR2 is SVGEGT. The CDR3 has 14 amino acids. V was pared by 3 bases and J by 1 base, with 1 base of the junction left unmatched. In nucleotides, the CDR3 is TGTGCCAGCAGTTATCGGGGGGGCACAGATACGCAGTATTTT. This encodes CASSYRGGTDTQYF.

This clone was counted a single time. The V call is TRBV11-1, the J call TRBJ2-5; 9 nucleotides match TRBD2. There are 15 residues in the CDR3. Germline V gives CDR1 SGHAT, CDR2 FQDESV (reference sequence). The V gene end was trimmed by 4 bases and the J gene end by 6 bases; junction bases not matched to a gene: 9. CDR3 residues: CASSSSGGPEQTQYF. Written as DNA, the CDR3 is TGTGCCAGCAGCTCCAGCGGGGGGCCAGAGCAGACCCAGTACTTC.

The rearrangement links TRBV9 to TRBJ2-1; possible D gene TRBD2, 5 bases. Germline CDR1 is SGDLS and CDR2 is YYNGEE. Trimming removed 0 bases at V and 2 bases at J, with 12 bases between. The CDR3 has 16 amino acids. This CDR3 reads CASSVGDSVAYNEQFF. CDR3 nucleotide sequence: TGTGCCAGCAGCGTAGGCGATAGCGTGGCCTACAATGAGCAGTTCTTC. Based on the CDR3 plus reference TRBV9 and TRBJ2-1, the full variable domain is DSGVTQTPKHLITATGQRVTLRCSPRSGDLSVYWYQQSLDQGLQFLIQYYNGEERAKGNILERFSAQQFPDLHSELNLSSLELGDSALYFCASSVGDSVAYNEQFFGPGTRLTVL.

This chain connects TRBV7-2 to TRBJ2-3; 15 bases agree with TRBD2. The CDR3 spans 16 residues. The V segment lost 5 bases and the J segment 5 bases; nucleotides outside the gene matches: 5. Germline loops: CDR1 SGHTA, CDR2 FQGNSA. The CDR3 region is CASSPGLAGGRDTQYF. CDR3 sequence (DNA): TGTGCCAGCAGCCCGGGACTAGCGGGAGGTCGAGATACGCAGTATTTT.

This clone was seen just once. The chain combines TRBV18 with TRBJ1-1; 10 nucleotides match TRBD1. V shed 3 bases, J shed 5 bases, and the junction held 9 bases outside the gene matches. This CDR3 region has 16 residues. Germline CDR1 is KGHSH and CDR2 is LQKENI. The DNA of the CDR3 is TGTGCCAGCTCACCTGACAGGGGGCTAGGCGATACTGAAGCTTTCTTT. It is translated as CASSPDRGLGDTEAFF. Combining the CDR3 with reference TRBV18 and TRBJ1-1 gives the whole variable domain NAGVMQNPRHLVRRRGQEARLRCSPMKGHSHVYWYRQLPEEGLKFMVYLQKENIIDESGMPKERFSAEFPKEGPSILRIQQVVRGDSAAYFCASSPDRGLGDTEAFFGQGTRLTVV.

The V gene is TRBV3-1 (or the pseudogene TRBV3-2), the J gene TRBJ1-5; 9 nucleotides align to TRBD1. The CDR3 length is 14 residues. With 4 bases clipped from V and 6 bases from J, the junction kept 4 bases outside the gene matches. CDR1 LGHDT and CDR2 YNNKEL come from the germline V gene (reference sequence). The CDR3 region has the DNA TGTGCCAGCAGCCCGACAGGGGGAATTCAGCCCCAGCATTTT. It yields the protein CASSPTGGIQPQHF.

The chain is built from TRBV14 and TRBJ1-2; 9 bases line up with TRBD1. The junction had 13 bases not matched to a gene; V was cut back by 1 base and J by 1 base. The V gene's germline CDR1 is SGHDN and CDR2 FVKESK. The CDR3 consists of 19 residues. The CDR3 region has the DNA TGTGCCAGCAGCCAAGTGAAAGGGACAGGGAGGATCGGTAACTATGGCTACACCTTC. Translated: CASSQVKGTGRIGNYGYTF. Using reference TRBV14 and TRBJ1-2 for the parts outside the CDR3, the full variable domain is EAGVTQFPSHSVIEKGQTVTLRCDPISGHDNLYWYRRVMGKEIKFLLHFVKESKQDESGMPNNRFLAERTGGTYSTLKVQPAELEDSGVYFCASSQVKGTGRIGNYGYTFGSGTRLTVV.

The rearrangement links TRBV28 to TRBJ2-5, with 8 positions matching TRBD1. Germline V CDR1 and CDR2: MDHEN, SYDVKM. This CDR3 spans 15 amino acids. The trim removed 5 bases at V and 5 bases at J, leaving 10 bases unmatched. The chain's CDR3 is CASSRTGTGEETQYF. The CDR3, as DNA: TGTGCCAGCAGTAGGACCGGGACAGGCGAGGAGACCCAGTACTTC.

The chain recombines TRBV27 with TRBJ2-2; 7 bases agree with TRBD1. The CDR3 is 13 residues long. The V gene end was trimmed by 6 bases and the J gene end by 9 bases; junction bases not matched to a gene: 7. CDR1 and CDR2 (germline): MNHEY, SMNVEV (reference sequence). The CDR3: CASSPGGGRELFF. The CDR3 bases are TGTGCCAGCAGCCCAGGGGGTGGCCGGGAGCTGTTTTTT.

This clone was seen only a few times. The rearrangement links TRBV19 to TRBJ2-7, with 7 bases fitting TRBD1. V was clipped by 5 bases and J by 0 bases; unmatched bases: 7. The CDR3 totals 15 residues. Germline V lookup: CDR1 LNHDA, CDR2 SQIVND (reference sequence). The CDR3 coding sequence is TGTGCCAGTAGTTCAAACAGGGGTTCCTCCTACGAGCAGTACTTC. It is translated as CASSSNRGSSYEQYF.

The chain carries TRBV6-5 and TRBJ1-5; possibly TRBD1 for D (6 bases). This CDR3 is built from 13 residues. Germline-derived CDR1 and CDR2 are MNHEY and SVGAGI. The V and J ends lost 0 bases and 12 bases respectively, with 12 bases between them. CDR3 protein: CASSYSGVQGQHF. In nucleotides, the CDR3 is TGTGCCAGCAGTTACTCAGGAGTACAGGGCCAGCATTTT.

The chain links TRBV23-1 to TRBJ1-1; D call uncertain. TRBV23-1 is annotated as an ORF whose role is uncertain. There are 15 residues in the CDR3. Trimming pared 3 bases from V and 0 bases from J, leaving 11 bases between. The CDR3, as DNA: TGCGCCAGCAGTCACCCAGTGTCAATGAACACTGAAGCTTTCTTT. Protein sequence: CASSHPVSMNTEAFF.

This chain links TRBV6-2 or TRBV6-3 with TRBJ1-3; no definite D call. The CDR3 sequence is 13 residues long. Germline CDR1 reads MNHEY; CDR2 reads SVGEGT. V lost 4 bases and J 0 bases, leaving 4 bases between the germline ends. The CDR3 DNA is TGTGCCAGCAGTTTTAGCTCTGGAAACACCATATATTTT. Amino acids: CASSFSSGNTIYF.

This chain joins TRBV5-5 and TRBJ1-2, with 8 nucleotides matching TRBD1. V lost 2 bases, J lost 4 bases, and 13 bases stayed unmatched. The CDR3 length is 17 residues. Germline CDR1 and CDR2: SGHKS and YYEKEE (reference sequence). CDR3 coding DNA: TGTGCCAGCAGCTTCCCATCAGGTGGACAGGGCCCCTATGGCTACACCTTC. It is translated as CASSFPSGGQGPYGYTF.

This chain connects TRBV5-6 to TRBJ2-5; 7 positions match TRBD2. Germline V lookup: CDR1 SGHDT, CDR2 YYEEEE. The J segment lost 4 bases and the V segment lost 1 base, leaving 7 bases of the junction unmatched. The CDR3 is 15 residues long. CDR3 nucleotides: TGTGCCAGCAGCTTGTATGGAGGGGAGGGAGAGACCCAGTACTTC. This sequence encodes CASSLYGGEGETQYF.

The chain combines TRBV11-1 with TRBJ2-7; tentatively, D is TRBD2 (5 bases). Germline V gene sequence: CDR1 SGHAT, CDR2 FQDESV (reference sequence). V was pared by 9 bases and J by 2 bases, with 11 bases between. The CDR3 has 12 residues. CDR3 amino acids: CASQRAPYEQYF. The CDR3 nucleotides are TGTGCCAGTCAGAGGGCACCCTACGAGCAGTACTTC. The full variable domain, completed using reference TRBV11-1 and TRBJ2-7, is EAEVAQSPRYKITEKSQAVAFWCDPISGHATLYWYRQILGQGPELLVQFQDESVVDDSQLPKDRFSAERLKGVDSTLKIQPAELGDSAMYLCASQRAPYEQYFGPGTRLTVT.

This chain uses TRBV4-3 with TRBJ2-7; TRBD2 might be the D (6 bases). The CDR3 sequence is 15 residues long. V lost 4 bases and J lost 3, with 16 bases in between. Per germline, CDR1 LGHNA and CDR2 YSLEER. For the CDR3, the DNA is TGCGCCAGCAGCCCCAGCGGCGGGGTAGTCTACGAGCAGTACTTC. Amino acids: CASSPSGGVVYEQYF.

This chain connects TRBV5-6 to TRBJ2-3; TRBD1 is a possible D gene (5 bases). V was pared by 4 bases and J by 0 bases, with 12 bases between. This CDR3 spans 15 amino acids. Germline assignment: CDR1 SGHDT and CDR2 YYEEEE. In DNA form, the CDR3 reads TGTGCCAGCAGCCCTGATGCAGGGAGCACAGATACGCAGTATTTT. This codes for CASSPDAGSTDTQYF. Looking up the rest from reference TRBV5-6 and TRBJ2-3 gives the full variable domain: DAGVTQSPTHLIKTRGQQVTLRCSPKSGHDTVSWYQQALGQGPQFIFQYYEEEERQRGNFPDRFSGHQFPNYSSELNVNALLLGDSALYLCASSPDAGSTDTQYFGPGTRLTVL.

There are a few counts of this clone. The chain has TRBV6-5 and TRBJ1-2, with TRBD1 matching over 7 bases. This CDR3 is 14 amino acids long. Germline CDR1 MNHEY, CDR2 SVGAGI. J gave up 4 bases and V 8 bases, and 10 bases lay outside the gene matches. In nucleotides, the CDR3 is TGTGCCAGCCGAAAGACAGGGTTCGCCTATGGCTACACCTTC. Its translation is CASRKTGFAYGYTF.

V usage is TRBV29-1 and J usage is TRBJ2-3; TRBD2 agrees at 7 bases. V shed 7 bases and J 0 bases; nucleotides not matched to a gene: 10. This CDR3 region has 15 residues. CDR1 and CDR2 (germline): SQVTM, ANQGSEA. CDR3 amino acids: CSGAPSGGSTDTQYF. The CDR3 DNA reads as TGCAGCGGCGCCCCTAGCGGAGGGAGCACAGATACGCAGTATTTT.

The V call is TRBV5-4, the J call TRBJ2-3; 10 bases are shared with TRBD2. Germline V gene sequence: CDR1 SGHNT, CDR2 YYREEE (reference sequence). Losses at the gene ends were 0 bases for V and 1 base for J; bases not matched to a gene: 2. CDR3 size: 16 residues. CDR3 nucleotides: TGTGCCAGCAGCTTGGTAAGCGGGAGGGGCACAGATACGCAGTATTTT. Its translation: CASSLVSGRGTDTQYF.

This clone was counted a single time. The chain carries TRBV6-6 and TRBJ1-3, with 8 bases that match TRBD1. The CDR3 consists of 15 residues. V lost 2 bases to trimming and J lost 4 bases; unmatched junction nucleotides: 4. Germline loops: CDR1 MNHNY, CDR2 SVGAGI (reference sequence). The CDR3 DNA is TGTGCCAGCAGTTACCGGACAGGGTCGGGAAACACCATATATTTT. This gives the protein CASSYRTGSGNTIYF.

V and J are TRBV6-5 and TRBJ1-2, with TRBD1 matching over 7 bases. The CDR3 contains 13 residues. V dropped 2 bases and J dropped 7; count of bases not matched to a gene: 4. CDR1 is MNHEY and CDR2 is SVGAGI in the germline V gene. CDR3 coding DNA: TGTGCCAGCAGTTACACCTACAGGGGTGGCTACACCTTC. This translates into CASSYTYRGGYTF.

CDR3 region: CASSLAATSGGYEQYF. The CDR3 bases are TGTGCCAGCAGCTTAGCGGCGACTAGCGGGGGTTACGAGCAGTACTTC. The rearrangement joins TRBV7-2 to TRBJ2-7, with 12 positions matching TRBD2. Per the germline V gene, CDR1 is SGHTA and CDR2 is FQGNSA. This CDR3 spans 16 amino acids. The junction had 4 bases not matched to a gene; V was cut back by 0 bases and J by 4 bases.